This T cell receptor beta chain was identified during a study of blood T cell repertoires in COVID-19 (dated by TCRdb to the early 2020s). About the study as a whole: The collaborator samples originated in the United States, Italy and Spain and spanned the acute and convalescent phases of COVID-19. The material from the prospective study consisted of cDNA or gDNA derived from T cells, B-cell-depleted T cells, or PBMCs. Subjects who had been exposed to COVID-19, were actively infected with it, or had recovered from it provided the deeply sampled blood TCRbeta repertoires that made up the dataset. The repertoires were released in a freely available public database meant as a resource for research on the immune response to SARS-CoV-2. Samples came from the ongoing ImmuneRACE study (first 160 participants) plus 1,254 subjects from 6 global collaborators. The sample metadata nearly always contained a de-identified subject ID, COVID-19 status, age in years and sex. Where available, HLA class I and class II types were obtained from metadata supplied by the sample provider rather than from assay-based typing.

TCRbeta CDR3 regions were amplified from genomic DNA by means of the immunoSEQ Assay, a bias-controlled multiplex PCR. The authors processed their data as follows. The number of nucleated cells in each sample was estimated from the amplification of reference gene primers within the assay. To quantify the absolute abundance of each unique TCRbeta CDR3 rearrangement, sequence reads were collapsed and filtered. For each sample, productive Simpson clonality was calculated as the square root of Simpson's diversity index over productive rearrangements. The immuneACCESS repertoire file appears here via TCRdb, limited to in-frame rearrangements. These files lack a portion of the clones; in checked studies, under half of the deficit traces to unresolved V genes, and the cause of the others is not known. The V and J calls and clone size come from that table; D and trimming were worked out from the DNA. The table for this sample lists 330,000 or so clones; more than 85% of them were counted only once. The top ten clones comprise approximately 3% of the sample.

A note on this clone: There is no known antigen for this receptor. There are no base qualities to consult, and no much larger clone falls within one base.

General conclusions and limits of the study: The amount of clinical and demographic metadata varied by source and participant and was provided uncurated.

Participants in the prospective study were enrolled through a virtual design, were aged roughly 18 to 90 years, and lived in roughly 24 United States geographic areas. To assign participants to cohorts, the prospective study relied on clinical history that participants themselves reported in a screening survey and a study questionnaire. Recovered participants in ImmuneRACE Cohort 3 were defined as having two consecutive negative NP/OP PCR tests, clearance from a healthcare professional, or resolution of symptoms. Mobile phlebotomists in the prospective study collected whole blood, serum and a nasopharyngeal or oropharyngeal swab from every participant. Prospective study participants could optionally give additional blood draws and questionnaires over an approximately 2-month period. Before DNA extraction, prospective study blood samples were shipped either frozen or at room temperature. The sequenced sample consisted of PBMCs or T cells enriched from blood (not recorded which). This TCR was sampled from a woman younger than 45 who had recovered from COVID-19.

Here is the DNA: TGTGCCAGCAGCTTAGATCATGGCACAGATACGCAGTATTTT. The encoded protein is CASSLDHGTDTQYF. The chain uses TRBV11-2 and TRBJ2-3; no confident D gene assignment can be made. The germline V gene yields SGHAT for CDR1 and FQNNGV for CDR2. The V and J ends are trimmed by 0 bases and 1 base, leaving 5 bases between them. Reading from cysteine to phenylalanine, the CDR3 counts 14 amino acids. Only the CDR3 portion is preserved as DNA: 42 bases, with reading frame beginning at the first base. The reference TRBV11-2 and TRBJ2-3 proteins fill in what lies around the CDR3, so the full variable domain reads EAGVAQSPRYKIIEKRQSVAFWCNPISGHATLYWYQQILGQGPKLLIQFQNNGVVDDSQLPKDRFSAERLKGVDSTLKIQPAKLEDSAVYLCASSLDHGTDTQYFGPGTRLTVL.